Presented here are 27 T cell receptor beta chains from one specimen sequenced in a study of long-term antiretroviral therapy in people with HIV. An immunoSEQ assay, version v3.0, was performed at survey level. TCRdb keeps only in-frame clones here, not all; method: immunoSEQ multiplex PCR. There are about 20,000 clones in the sample; about 91% occur only once, and more than 5.5% lies in the top ten. Material: unsorted PBMCs, obtained 4.4 years after starting antiretroviral therapy. Source of these receptors: a woman in her 50s with HIV.

This chain uses TRBV30 with TRBJ2-6, with D tentatively TRBD1 (5 bases). Trimming removed 0 bases from V and 0 bases from J, with 12 bases in between. Per germline, CDR1 GTSNPN and CDR2 SVGIG (reference sequence). The CDR3 has 17 residues. CDR3 DNA: TGTGCCTGGAGTGTGGCCAGGGTGGTCTCTGGGGCCAACGTCCTGACTTTC. It is translated as CAWSVARVVSGANVLTF. The variable domain in full, completed from reference TRBV30 and TRBJ2-6, reads SQTIHQWPATLVQPVGSPLSLECTVEGTSNPNLYWYRQAAGRGLQLLFYSVGIGQISSEVPQNLSASRPQDRQFILSSKKLLLSDSGFYLCAWSVARVVSGANVLTFGAGSRLTVL.

V gene TRBV9 combines with J gene TRBJ2-3; TRBD1 matches at 12 bases. Looked up from germline, CDR1 is SGDLS and CDR2 is YYNGEE. The V segment lost 3 bases and the J segment 11 bases; nucleotides outside the gene matches: 13. This CDR3 comprises 16 residues. CDR3 in DNA: TGTGCCAGCAGCGCCCTTTTTGGGACAGGGGGCGAGAGGCAGTATTTT. It yields the protein CASSALFGTGGERQYF.

V and J are TRBV12-5 and TRBJ1-2; possible D gene TRBD1, 6 bases. Trimming pared 5 bases from V and 7 bases from J, leaving 17 bases between. The CDR3 is 14 residues long. Germline lookup yields CDR1 LGHNT and CDR2 FRNRAP. The CDR3 DNA reads TGTGCTAGTGGTCAGGGGACCAGGGGCTCTGGCTACACCTTC. Protein: CASGQGTRGSGYTF.

This chain links TRBV15 with TRBJ1-4, with D unclear. The CDR3 is made up of 14 amino acids. Germline CDR1 LNHNV, CDR2 YYDKDF (reference sequence). V lost 0 bases to trimming and J lost 6 bases, with 8 bases between them. The DNA for the CDR3 is TGTGCCACCAGCAGAGATAGCCAGTATGAAAAACTGTTTTTT. The encoded protein is CATSRDSQYEKLFF.

V is TRBV29-1 and J is TRBJ2-3; 8 positions match TRBD1. V shed 1 base and J 5 bases; nucleotides not matched to a gene: 5. The CDR3 has 14 residues. Germline V gene lookup returns CDR1 SQVTM and CDR2 ANQGSEA. Here the CDR3 reads CSVEVDRAGDTQYF. The DNA of the CDR3 is TGCAGCGTTGAAGTGGACAGGGCTGGAGATACGCAGTATTTT.

The V call is TRBV19, the J call TRBJ2-2; possible D gene TRBD2, 5 bases. V lost 6 bases, J lost 5 bases, and 16 bases lay in between. The CDR3 covers 15 residues. Germline V lookup: CDR1 LNHDA, CDR2 SQIVND (reference sequence). CDR3 nucleotide sequence: TGTGCCAGTAGCCAACCGACCGGGGTTACCGGGGAGCTGTTTTTT. Its protein product is CASSQPTGVTGELFF. Variable domain in full (rest from reference TRBV19 and TRBJ2-2): DGGITQSPKYLFRKEGQNVTLSCEQNLNHDAMYWYRQDPGQGLRLIYYSQIVNDFQKGDIAEGYSVSREKKESFPLTVTSAQKNPTAFYLCASSQPTGVTGELFFGEGSRLTVL.

The genes are TRBV4-2 and TRBJ2-5, with 15 positions matching TRBD2. Germline V gene sequence: CDR1 LGHNA, CDR2 YNFKEQ. The junction had 9 bases not matched to a gene; V was cut back by 5 bases and J by 5 bases. There are 17 residues in the CDR3. The CDR3 is CASSGWTSGGGPETQYF. CDR3 sequence (DNA): TGTGCCAGCAGCGGCTGGACTAGCGGGGGGGGGCCCGAGACCCAGTACTTC.

The rearrangement joins TRBV6-6 to TRBJ2-2; the D is unclear. This CDR3 has 12 residues. Trimming left V 9 bases short and J 4 bases short, with 9 bases between. Germline V CDR1 and CDR2: MNHNY, SVGAGI (reference sequence). The CDR3 DNA reads as TGTGCCAGTACCCGTATCACCGGGGAGCTGTTTTTT. Translating it yields CASTRITGELFF.

The V and J genes are TRBV5-1 and TRBJ2-3, with 10 bases that match TRBD1. This CDR3 spans 15 amino acids. The V and J ends lost 2 bases and 5 bases, in that order; junction bases with no gene match: 5. Germline V gene sequence: CDR1 SGHRS, CDR2 YFSETQ. The CDR3 protein is CASSLGTGEGDTQYF. The CDR3 DNA sequence: TGCGCCAGCAGCTTAGGGACAGGGGAGGGAGATACGCAGTATTTT.

J is TRBJ1-1 and V is TRBV10-3; 8 bases are a match to TRBD1. Trimming removed 4 bases from V and 4 bases from J; junction bases left unmatched: 5. Looked up from germline, CDR1 is ENHRY and CDR2 is SYGVKD. CDR3 length equals 14 residues. CDR3 in amino acids: CAISGRTGSTEAFF. As DNA, the CDR3 is TGTGCCATCAGTGGCCGGACAGGGAGCACTGAAGCTTTCTTT.

This chain uses TRBV15 with TRBJ2-1; D tentatively fits TRBD1 or TRBD2 (5 bases each). Germline CDR1 LNHNV, CDR2 YYDKDF (reference sequence). There are 15 residues in the CDR3. The ends were cut back, 3 bases at V and 4 bases at J, with 13 bases in the middle. CDR3 nucleotide sequence: TGTGCCACCAGCAGGGCCGGGACGGCGTACAATGAGCAGTTCTTC. Its protein product is CATSRAGTAYNEQFF.

This chain connects TRBV7-2 to TRBJ2-5, with D unresolved. Germline assignment: CDR1 SGHTA and CDR2 FQGNSA. V dropped 1 base and J dropped 2 bases, with 5 bases sitting between them. The CDR3 is 13 amino acids. The DNA of the CDR3 is TGTGCCAGCAGCTTAGGGAGACAAGAGACCCAGTACTTC. Translation: CASSLGRQETQYF.

This clone was seen a few times. V usage is TRBV7-2 and J usage is TRBJ2-5; D possibly uses TRBD1 or TRBD2 (5 bases each). CDR3 length: 15 amino acids. Germline V gene data show CDR1 as SGHTA and CDR2 as FQGNSA. V was trimmed by 0 bases and J by 10 bases, leaving 18 bases between them. This CDR3 is CASSLASLTEGLQYF. The CDR3 nucleotides are TGTGCCAGCAGCTTAGCTAGCCTGACTGAGGGGCTCCAGTACTTC.

The chain recombines TRBV30 with TRBJ2-7; a weak D match, TRBD1 (6 bases). Germline loops: CDR1 GTSNPN, CDR2 SVGIG (reference sequence). Trimming removed 0 bases at V and 2 bases at J, with 8 bases between. This CDR3 spans 13 amino acids. CDR3 nucleotide sequence: TGTGCCTGGAGTGTACAGGGTACCTACGAGCAGTACTTC. The encoded protein is CAWSVQGTYEQYF.

V is TRBV11-2 and J is TRBJ2-5; no firm D call. From germline, CDR1 is SGHAT and CDR2 FQNNGV. The CDR3 has 13 amino acids. Trimming took 5 bases from V and 2 from J, leaving 9 bases between them. The CDR3 nucleotides are TGTGCCAGCAGCCGTGAGCTACAAGAGACCCAGTACTTC. Amino acid sequence: CASSRELQETQYF.

Only one count was recorded for this clone. The chain joins TRBV7-9 to TRBJ2-3, with 8 bases aligning to TRBD2. V was clipped by 5 bases and J by 2 bases; unmatched bases: 12. Germline V gene data show CDR1 as SEHNR and CDR2 as FQNEAQ (reference sequence). The CDR3 has 17 residues. This CDR3 reads CASSQRAGGGHTDTQYF. The CDR3 bases are TGTGCCAGCAGCCAAAGGGCGGGGGGAGGACACACAGATACGCAGTATTTT.

The rearrangement joins TRBV5-1 to TRBJ2-7; D gene ambiguous. The CDR3 length is 13 residues. Germline V gives CDR1 SGHRS, CDR2 YFSETQ. V gave up 0 bases and J gave up 3 bases, with 7 bases separating them. DNA for the CDR3: TGCGCCAGCAGCTTGGTTGGGGACTACGAGCAGTACTTC. It yields the protein CASSLVGDYEQYF.

The chain carries TRBV18 and TRBJ1-1; a possible D gene is TRBD1 (5 bases). This CDR3 has 13 amino acids. Per the germline V gene, CDR1 is KGHSH and CDR2 is LQKENI. V shed 4 bases and J shed 3 bases, with 9 bases lying between them. The CDR3 DNA follows: TGTGCCAGCTCACGGGGGGTGGACACTGAAGCTTTCTTT. This translates into CASSRGVDTEAFF.

In this sample, this clone turned up once. The chain joins TRBV25-1 to TRBJ1-3, with D possibly matching TRBD1 (6 bases). The CDR3 has 16 residues. CDR1 is MGHDK and CDR2 is SYGVNS in the germline V gene. Trimming shortened V by 6 bases and J by 3 bases, and 18 bases separated the two germline ends. The CDR3: CASRGGAPSGGNTIYF. CDR3 DNA sequence: TGTGCCAGCAGGGGGGGGGCGCCTTCTGGTGGAAACACCATATATTTT.

CDR3 amino acids: CASTGRENSPLHF. The CDR3 DNA sequence: TGTGCCAGCACCGGGAGGGAAAATTCACCCCTCCACTTT. The V call is TRBV6-5, the J call TRBJ1-6; D call uncertain. Germline V gene data show CDR1 as MNHEY and CDR2 as SVGAGI. The CDR3 has 13 amino acids. Trimming took 7 bases from V and 7 from J, leaving 11 bases between them.

The chain links TRBV4-1 to TRBJ1-6; D gene uncertain. With 1 base removed from V and 6 bases from J, the gap between germline ends came to 16 bases. The CDR3 sequence is 17 residues long. The germline V gene has CDR1 MGHRA and CDR2 YSYEKL. CDR3 DNA: TGCGCCAGCAGCCAAGGCGGGTTTGGGAGTGGTAATTCACCCCTCCACTTT. This gives the protein CASSQGGFGSGNSPLHF.

The chain carries TRBV5-5 and TRBJ1-2; maybe TRBD1 (6 bases). The CDR3 totals 14 residues. CDR1 is SGHKS and CDR2 is YYEKEE in the germline V gene (reference sequence). Trimming stripped 5 bases from V and 6 bases from J, with 17 bases between. CDR3 sequence reads: CASSYFPGADGYTF. The CDR3 nucleotides read TGTGCCAGCAGTTATTTTCCGGGGGCGGATGGCTACACCTTC. Combining the CDR3 with reference TRBV5-5 and TRBJ1-2 gives the whole variable domain DAGVTQSPTHLIKTRGQQVTLRCSPISGHKSVSWYQQVLGQGPQFIFQYYEKEERGRGNFPDRFSARQFPNYSSELNVNALLLGDSALYLCASSYFPGADGYTFGSGTRLTVV.

The rearrangement joins TRBV7-2 to TRBJ2-2, with D uncertain. The CDR3 is 11 amino acids. V shed 8 bases and J shed 6 bases, with 7 bases lying between them. The germline V gene has CDR1 SGHTA and CDR2 FQGNSA. DNA of the CDR3: TGTGCCAGCGCTGTGGCCGGGGAGCTGTTTTTT. Its translation: CASAVAGELFF.

V gene TRBV5-8 combines with J gene TRBJ1-1; D not resolved. V shed 7 bases and J shed 1 base, with 14 bases lying between them. The germline V gene has CDR1 SGHTS and CDR2 YDEGEE. This CDR3 is 14 amino acids long. CDR3 residues: CASRFSAQNTEAFF. In DNA form, the CDR3 reads TGTGCCAGCCGTTTTAGCGCCCAGAACACTGAAGCTTTCTTT. Together with reference TRBV5-8 and TRBJ1-1, the CDR3 gives the full variable domain: EAGVTQSPTHLIKTRGQQATLRCSPISGHTSVYWYQQALGLGLQFLLWYDEGEERNRGNFPPRFSGRQFPNYSSELNVNALELEDSALYLCASRFSAQNTEAFFGQGTRLTVV.

The rearrangement links TRBV15 to TRBJ2-7; D may be TRBD2 (6 bases). This CDR3 spans 14 amino acids. The germline V gene has CDR1 LNHNV and CDR2 YYDKDF (reference sequence). V lost 0 bases to trimming and J lost 3 bases, with 9 bases between them. CDR3 sequence: CATSREGGIYEQYF. The CDR3 DNA reads TGTGCCACCAGCAGAGAGGGAGGCATCTACGAGCAGTACTTC.

The CDR3: CASSGGLAVSEQYF. Written as DNA, the CDR3 is TGTGCCAGCAGCGGGGGCCTCGCGGTGTCCGAGCAGTACTTC. The V gene is TRBV11-2, the J gene TRBJ2-7; weak D call: TRBD1 (6 bases). Germline V gene lookup returns CDR1 SGHAT and CDR2 FQNNGV. The germline V and J ends were trimmed by 5 bases and 6 bases, with 17 bases remaining between them. CDR3 size: 14 residues.

This clone appeared once. V usage is TRBV10-3 and J usage is TRBJ1-5; D perhaps matches TRBD1 (6 bases). Trimming stripped 8 bases from V and 7 bases from J, with 12 bases between. Per the germline V gene, CDR1 is ENHRY and CDR2 is SYGVKD. The CDR3 runs to 12 residues. This CDR3 reads CAIGGGGQPQHF. DNA for the CDR3: TGTGCCATCGGTGGGGGCGGGCAGCCCCAGCATTTT.